The clone carrying this T cell receptor (beta chain) was found once. The data originate from a study of OX40 agonist ivuxolimab in advanced cancers. Study overall: An agonistic human IgG2 monoclonal antibody against OX40 (CD134) was given. Partial responses, seen in three patients, involved one hepatocellular carcinoma and two cutaneous melanomas.

Here immunoSEQ multiplex PCR was the method, and the copy in TCRdb shows in-frame clones only, minus some. There are 70,000 to 85,000 clones in the sample; 87% occur only once, and approximately 1.4% lies in the top ten. Germline loops: CDR1 SNHLY, CDR2 FYNNEI. There are 15 residues in the CDR3. V dropped 6 bases and J dropped 0 bases, with 12 bases sitting between them. Patients were excluded for autoimmune disease history or systemic immunosuppression. Blood specimens came from baseline, cycle 4 day 1, and cycle 7 day 1. This specimen was CD4+ or CD8+ T cells sorted from blood, taken in a trial of the OX40 agonist ivuxolimab. This sequence originates from an adult with an advanced solid tumor such as melanoma, head and neck, liver or kidney cancer. The rearrangement joins TRBV2 to TRBJ1-5; D gene unclear. The CDR3 coding sequence is TGTGCCAGCAGCGAACAACCTAATAGCAATCAGCCCCAGCATTTT. Encoded protein: CASSEQPNSNQPQHF.